The clone carrying this T cell receptor (beta chain) was counted only a few times. Its matching antigen is unknown. A single record per CDR3 protein comes from TCRdb applying MiXCR to the reads. The repertoire includes about 500,000 distinct CDR3 sequences, about 33% of them detected once, and around a sixth sits in the top ten. Germline CDR1 and CDR2: LNHDA and SQIVND (reference sequence). With 5 bases clipped from V and 4 bases from J, the junction kept 11 bases outside the gene matches. CDR3 size: 16 residues. The entry originates in a study of T cell repertoires in cytomegalovirus infection. The wider study: CMV epitopes used comprised recently identified HLA-C-restricted ones and well-studied HLA-B-restricted ones. Indications came from public TCR beta signatures; they pointed to CMV infection and to a matching HLA type. Study-wide findings and caveats: The ex vivo response was dominated by HLA-C-restricted CMV-specific TCR beta clonotypes. Totalled public TCR beta family frequency picked out people who carried CMV plus the relevant HLA.

This TCR came from a human donor in good health (CMV status not recorded). Some clones in this sample may be carry-over from other donors' samples. Sequenced material: cultured PBMCs, taken from culture after CMV antigen stimulation. V usage is TRBV19 and J usage is TRBJ2-1, with TRBD1 matching 7 bases. Here the CDR3 reads CASSPRQGSGYNEQFF. The CDR3 nucleotides are TGTGCCAGTAGTCCGCGACAGGGTTCGGGTTACAATGAGCAGTTCTTC.